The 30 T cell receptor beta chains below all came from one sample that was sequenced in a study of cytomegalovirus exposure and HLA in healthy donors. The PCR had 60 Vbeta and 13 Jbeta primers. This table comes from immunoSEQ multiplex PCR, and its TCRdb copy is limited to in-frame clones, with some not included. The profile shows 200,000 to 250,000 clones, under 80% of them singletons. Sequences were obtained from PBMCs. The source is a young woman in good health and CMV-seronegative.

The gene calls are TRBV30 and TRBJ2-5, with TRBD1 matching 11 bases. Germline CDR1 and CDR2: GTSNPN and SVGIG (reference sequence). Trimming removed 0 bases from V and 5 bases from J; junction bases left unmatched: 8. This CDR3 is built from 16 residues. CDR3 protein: CAWSVLGTGGGETQYF. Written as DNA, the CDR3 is TGTGCCTGGAGTGTACTGGGGACAGGGGGAGGGGAGACCCAGTACTTC.

The CDR3 loop reads CASSQAWGGTEAFF. In DNA form, the CDR3 reads TGTGCCAGCAGCCAGGCCTGGGGGGGAACTGAAGCTTTCTTT. The J gene is TRBJ1-1, the V gene TRBV7-8; possibly TRBD1 for D (5 bases). This CDR3 contains 14 residues. Trimming removed 5 bases from V and 5 bases from J, with 15 bases in between. The germline V gene has CDR1 SGHVS and CDR2 FQNEAQ.

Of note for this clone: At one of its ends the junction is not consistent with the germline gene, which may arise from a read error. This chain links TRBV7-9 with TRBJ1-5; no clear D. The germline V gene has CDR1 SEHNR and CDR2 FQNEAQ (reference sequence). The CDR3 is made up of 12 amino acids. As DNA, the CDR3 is TGTTCCAGCAGCACAAACAATCAGCCCCAGCATTTT. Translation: CSSSTNNQPQHF.

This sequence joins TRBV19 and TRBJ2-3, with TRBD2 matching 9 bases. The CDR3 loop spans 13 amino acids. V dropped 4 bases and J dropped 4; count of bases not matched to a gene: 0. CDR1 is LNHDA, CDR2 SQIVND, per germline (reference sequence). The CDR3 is CASSSGGADTQYF. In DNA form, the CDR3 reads TGTGCCAGTAGTAGCGGGGGGGCAGATACGCAGTATTTT.

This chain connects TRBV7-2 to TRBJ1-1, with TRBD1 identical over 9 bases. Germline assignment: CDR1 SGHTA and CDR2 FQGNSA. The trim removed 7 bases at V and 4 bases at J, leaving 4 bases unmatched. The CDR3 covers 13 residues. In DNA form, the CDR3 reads TGTGCCAGCACCTGGACAGGGGTCACTGAAGCTTTCTTT. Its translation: CASTWTGVTEAFF. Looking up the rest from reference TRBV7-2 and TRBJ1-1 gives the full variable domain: GAGVSQSPSNKVTEKGKDVELRCDPISGHTALYWYRQSLGQGLEFLIYFQGNSAPDKSGLPSDRFSAERTGGSVSTLTIQRTQQEDSAVYLCASTWTGVTEAFFGQGTRLTVV.

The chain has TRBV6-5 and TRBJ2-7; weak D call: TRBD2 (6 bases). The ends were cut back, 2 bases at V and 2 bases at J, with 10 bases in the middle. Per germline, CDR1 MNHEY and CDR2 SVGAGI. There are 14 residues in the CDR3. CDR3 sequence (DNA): TGTGCCAGCAGTTACGGGGACTCCACCTACGAGCAGTACTTC. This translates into CASSYGDSTYEQYF.

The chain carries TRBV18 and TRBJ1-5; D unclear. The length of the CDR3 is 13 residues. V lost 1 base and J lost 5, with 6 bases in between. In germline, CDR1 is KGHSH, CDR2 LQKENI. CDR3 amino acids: CASSPLEYQPQHF. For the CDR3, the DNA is TGTGCCAGCTCACCACTGGAGTATCAGCCCCAGCATTTT. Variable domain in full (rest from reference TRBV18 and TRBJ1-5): NAGVMQNPRHLVRRRGQEARLRCSPMKGHSHVYWYRQLPEEGLKFMVYLQKENIIDESGMPKERFSAEFPKEGPSILRIQQVVRGDSAAYFCASSPLEYQPQHFGDGTRLSIL.

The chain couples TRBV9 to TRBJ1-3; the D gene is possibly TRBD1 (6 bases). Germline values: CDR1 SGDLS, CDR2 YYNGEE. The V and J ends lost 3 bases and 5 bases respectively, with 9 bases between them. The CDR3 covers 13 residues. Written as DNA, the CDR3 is TGTGCCAGCAGCGCGGACAGACGAAACACCATATATTTT. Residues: CASSADRRNTIYF.

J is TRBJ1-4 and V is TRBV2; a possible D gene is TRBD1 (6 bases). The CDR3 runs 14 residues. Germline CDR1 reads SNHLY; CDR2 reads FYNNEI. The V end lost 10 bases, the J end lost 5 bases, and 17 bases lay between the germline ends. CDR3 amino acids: CATLQGHANEKLFF. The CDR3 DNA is TGTGCCACGTTACAGGGACACGCCAATGAAAAACTGTTTTTT.

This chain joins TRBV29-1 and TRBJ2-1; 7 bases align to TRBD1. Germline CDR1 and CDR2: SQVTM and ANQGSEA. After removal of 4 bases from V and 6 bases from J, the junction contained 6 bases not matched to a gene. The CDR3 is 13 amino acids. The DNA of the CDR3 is TGCAGCGTTGGACAGGGAGTGGTCAATGAGCAGTTCTTC. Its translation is CSVGQGVVNEQFF.

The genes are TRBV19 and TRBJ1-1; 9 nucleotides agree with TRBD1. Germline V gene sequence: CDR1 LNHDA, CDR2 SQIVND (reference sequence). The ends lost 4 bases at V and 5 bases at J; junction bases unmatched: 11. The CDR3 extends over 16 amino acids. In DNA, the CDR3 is TGTGCCAGTAGTACCGGGACAGGGAAACGAAGGACTGAAGCTTTCTTT. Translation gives CASSTGTGKRRTEAFF.

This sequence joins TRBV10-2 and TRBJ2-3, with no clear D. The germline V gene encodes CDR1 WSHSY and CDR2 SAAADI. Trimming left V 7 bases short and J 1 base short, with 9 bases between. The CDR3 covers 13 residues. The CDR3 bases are TGCGCCAGCATGCTCAGCGGCACAGATACGCAGTATTTT. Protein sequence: CASMLSGTDTQYF.

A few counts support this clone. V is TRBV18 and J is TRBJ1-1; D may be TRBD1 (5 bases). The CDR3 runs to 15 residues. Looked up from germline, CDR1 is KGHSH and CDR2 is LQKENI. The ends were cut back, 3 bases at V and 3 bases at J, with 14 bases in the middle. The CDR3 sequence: CASSPGSGGDTEAFF. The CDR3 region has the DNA TGTGCCAGCTCACCGGGGTCGGGGGGTGACACTGAAGCTTTCTTT.

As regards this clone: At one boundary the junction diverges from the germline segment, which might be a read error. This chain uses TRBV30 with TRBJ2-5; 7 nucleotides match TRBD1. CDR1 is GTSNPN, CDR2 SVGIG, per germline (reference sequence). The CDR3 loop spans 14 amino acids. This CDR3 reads CAWTRGRPQGTQYF. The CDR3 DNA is TGTGCCTGGACCAGGGGGAGACCGCAAGGGACCCAGTACTTC.

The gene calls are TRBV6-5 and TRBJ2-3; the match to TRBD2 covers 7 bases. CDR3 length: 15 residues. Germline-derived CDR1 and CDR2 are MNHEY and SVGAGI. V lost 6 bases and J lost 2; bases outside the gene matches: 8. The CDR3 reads CASSPRAGSTDTQYF. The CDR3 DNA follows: TGTGCCAGCAGCCCGAGAGCGGGGTCCACAGATACGCAGTATTTT.

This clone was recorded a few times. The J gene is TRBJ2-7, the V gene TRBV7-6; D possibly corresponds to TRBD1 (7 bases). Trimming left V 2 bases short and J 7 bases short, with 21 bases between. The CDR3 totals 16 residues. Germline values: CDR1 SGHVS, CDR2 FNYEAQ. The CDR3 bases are TGTGCCAGCAGCTTAAAATCGGGCAAGGGGGCGGGAGAGCAGTACTTC. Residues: CASSLKSGKGAGEQYF. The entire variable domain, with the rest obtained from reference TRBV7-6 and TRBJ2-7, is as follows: GAGVSQSPRYKVTKRGQDVALRCDPISGHVSLYWYRQALGQGPEFLTYFNYEAQQDKSGLPNDRFSAERPEGSISTLTIQRTEQRDSAMYRCASSLKSGKGAGEQYFGPGTRLTVT.

The CDR3 loop reads CASSLLAGARGEQFF. The CDR3 DNA sequence: TGTGCCAGCAGCTTACTAGCGGGGGCCCGCGGTGAGCAGTTCTTC. The J gene is TRBJ2-1, the V gene TRBV7-3, with TRBD2 matching 10 bases. Germline-derived CDR1 and CDR2 are SGHTA and FQGTGA. The trim removed 2 bases at V and 9 bases at J, leaving 7 bases unmatched. The CDR3 is made up of 15 amino acids.

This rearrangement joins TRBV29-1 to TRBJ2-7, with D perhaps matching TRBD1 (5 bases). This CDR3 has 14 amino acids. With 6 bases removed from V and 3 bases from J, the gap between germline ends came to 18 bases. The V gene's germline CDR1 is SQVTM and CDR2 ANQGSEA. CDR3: CSVRAPDSLYEQYF. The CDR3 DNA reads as TGCAGCGTACGGGCCCCCGACAGCCTCTACGAGCAGTACTTC.

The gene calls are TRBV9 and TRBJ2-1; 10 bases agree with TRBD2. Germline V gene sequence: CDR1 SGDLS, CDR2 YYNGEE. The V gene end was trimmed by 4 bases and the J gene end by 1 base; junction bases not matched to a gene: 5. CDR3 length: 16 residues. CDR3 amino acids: CASSKLAGTSYNEQFF. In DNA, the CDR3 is TGTGCCAGCAGCAAACTAGCGGGGACTTCCTACAATGAGCAGTTCTTC.

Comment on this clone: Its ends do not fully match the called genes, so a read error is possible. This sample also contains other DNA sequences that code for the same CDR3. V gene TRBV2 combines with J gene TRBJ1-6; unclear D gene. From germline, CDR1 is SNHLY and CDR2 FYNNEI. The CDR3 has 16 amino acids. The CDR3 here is CASSERAGRNNSPLHF. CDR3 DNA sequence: TGTGCCAGCAGTGAACGGGCGGGTCGGAATAATTCCCCCCTCCACTTT.

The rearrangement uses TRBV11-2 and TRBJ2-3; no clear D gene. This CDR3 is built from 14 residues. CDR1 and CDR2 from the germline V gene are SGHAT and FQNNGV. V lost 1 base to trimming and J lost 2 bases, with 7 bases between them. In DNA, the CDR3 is TGTGCCAGCAGCTTAGGAGCGATCACAGATACGCAGTATTTT. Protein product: CASSLGAITDTQYF.

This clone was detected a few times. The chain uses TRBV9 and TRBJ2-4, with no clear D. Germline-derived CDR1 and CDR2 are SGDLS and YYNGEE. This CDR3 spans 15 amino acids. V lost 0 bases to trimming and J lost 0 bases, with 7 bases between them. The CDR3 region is CASSVAGLAKNIQYF. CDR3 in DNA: TGTGCCAGCAGCGTAGCCGGGTTAGCCAAAAACATTCAGTACTTC.

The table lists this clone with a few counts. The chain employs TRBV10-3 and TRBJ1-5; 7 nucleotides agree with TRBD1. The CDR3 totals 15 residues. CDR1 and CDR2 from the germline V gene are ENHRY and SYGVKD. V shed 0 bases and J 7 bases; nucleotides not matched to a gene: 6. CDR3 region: CAISESRDRRQPQHF. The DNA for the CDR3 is TGTGCCATCAGTGAGTCGCGGGACAGACGCCAGCCCCAGCATTTT.

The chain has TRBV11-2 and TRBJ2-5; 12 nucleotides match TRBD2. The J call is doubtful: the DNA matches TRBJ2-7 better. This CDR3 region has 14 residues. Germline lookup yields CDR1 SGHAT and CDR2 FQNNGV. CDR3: CASSPTSGSYEQYF. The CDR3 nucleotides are TGTGCCAGCAGCCCGACTAGCGGGAGCTACGAGCAGTACTTC.

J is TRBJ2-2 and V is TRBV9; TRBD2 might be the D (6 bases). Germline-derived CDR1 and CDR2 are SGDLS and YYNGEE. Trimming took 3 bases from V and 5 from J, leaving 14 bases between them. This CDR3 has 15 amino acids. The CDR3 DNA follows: TGTGCCAGCAGCGGTCACGGGGGAGGAACCGGGGAGCTGTTTTTT. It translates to CASSGHGGGTGELFF. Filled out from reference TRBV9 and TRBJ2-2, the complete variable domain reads DSGVTQTPKHLITATGQRVTLRCSPRSGDLSVYWYQQSLDQGLQFLIQYYNGEERAKGNILERFSAQQFPDLHSELNLSSLELGDSALYFCASSGHGGGTGELFFGEGSRLTVL.

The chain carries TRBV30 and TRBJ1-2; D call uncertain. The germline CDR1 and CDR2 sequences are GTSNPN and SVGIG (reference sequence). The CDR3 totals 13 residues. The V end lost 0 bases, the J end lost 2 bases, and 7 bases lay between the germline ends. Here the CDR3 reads CAWSVLPNYGYTF. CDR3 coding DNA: TGTGCCTGGAGTGTCCTACCCAACTATGGCTACACCTTC.

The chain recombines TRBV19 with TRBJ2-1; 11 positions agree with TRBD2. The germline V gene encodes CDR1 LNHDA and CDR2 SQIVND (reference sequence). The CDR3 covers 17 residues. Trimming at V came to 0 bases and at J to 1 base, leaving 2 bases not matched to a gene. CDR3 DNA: TGTGCCAGTAGTATAGATACTAGCGGGAGTTCCTACAATGAGCAGTTCTTC. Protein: CASSIDTSGSSYNEQFF.

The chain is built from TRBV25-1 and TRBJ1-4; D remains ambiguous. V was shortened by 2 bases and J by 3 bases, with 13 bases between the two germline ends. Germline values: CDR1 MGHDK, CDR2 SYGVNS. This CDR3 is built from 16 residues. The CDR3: CASSETSAQPNEKLFF. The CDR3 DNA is TGTGCCAGCAGTGAAACCTCTGCACAACCTAATGAAAAACTGTTTTTT.

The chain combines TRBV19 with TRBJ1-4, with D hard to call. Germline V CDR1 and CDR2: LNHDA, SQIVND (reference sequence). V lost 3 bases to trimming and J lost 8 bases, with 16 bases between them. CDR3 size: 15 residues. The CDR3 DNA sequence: TGTGCCAGTAGTATTTTTTTTGCGAAACGGGAAAAACTGTTTTTT. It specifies CASSIFFAKREKLFF.

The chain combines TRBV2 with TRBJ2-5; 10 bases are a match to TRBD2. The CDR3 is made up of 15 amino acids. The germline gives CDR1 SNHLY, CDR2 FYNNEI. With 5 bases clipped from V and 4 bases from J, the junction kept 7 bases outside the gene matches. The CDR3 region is CASSRGTSELETQYF. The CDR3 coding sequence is TGTGCCAGCAGTAGGGGGACTAGCGAATTAGAGACCCAGTACTTC.